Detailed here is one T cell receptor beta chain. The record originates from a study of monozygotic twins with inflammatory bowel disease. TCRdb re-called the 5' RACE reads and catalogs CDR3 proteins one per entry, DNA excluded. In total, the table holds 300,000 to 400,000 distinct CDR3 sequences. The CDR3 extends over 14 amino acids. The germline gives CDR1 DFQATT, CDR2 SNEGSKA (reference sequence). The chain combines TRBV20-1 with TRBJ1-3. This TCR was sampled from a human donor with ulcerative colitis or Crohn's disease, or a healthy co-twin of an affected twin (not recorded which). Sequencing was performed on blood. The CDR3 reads CSARDRFSGNTIYF.